This T cell receptor beta chain came from a study of shared clonotypes between healthy human individuals. This CDR3 contains 15 residues. The junction had 6 bases not matched to a gene; V was cut back by 2 bases and J by 4 bases. Looked up from germline, CDR1 is LNHDA and CDR2 is SQIVND (reference sequence). Assay: immunoSEQ multiplex PCR; the TCRdb copy retains only in-frame clones and omits some. The profile shows fewer than 400,000 clones, less than 85% of them singletons. Material: memory CD4+ T cells sorted from blood. Subset meaning: CD45RA-negative fraction. The chain uses TRBV19 and TRBJ1-2, with TRBD1 matching over 8 bases. This clonotype was sampled from a man aged 30 to 45 in good health. In DNA, the CDR3 is TGTGCCAGTAGTATATCCGGACAGGGAGGCTATGGCTACACCTTC. Its protein product is CASSISGQGGYGYTF. Variable domain in full (rest from reference TRBV19 and TRBJ1-2): DGGITQSPKYLFRKEGQNVTLSCEQNLNHDAMYWYRQDPGQGLRLIYYSQIVNDFQKGDIAEGYSVSREKKESFPLTVTSAQKNPTAFYLCASSISGQGGYGYTFGSGTRLTVV.